This is a list of T cell receptor beta chains from one sample in a study of beta chain features in type 1 diabetes. Some clones are missing from TCRdb's copy, which holds only in-frame ones; the method was immunoSEQ multiplex PCR. In the table there are over 300,000 clones, roughly 9% of which are singletons. The sequencing sample was made of central memory CD4+ T cells from blood. The receptors originated from a man younger than 40 with type 1 diabetes. The CDR3 runs from the conserved cysteine through the conserved F or W. Each record gives: CDR3 length, J gene, clone size, D gene, V gene, CDR3 DNA, CDR3 protein. D genes are given only for firm matches. Clone size is stated in some rows and not others, as once, few, many or a class when expanded.

length: 13
J: TRBJ1-1
size: many
D: TRBD1
V: TRBV10-2
DNA: TGCGCCAGCAGCCAACAGGGGGCTGGGGAAGCTTTCTTT
CDR3: CASSQQGAGEAFF

length: 17
J: TRBJ2-7
size: few
D: TRBD1
V: TRBV6-1
DNA: TGTGCCAGCAGTGACCCCAGACAGGGTCTAGGGTCCTACGAGCAGTACTTC
CDR3: CASSDPRQGLGSYEQYF

length: 15
J: TRBJ2-7
size: few
D: .
V: TRBV4-3
DNA: TGCGCCAGCAGCCAAGGGGGGACTCCTCAGTACGAGCAGTACTTC
CDR3: CASSQGGTPQYEQYF

length: 12
J: TRBJ2-7
size: few
D: .
V: TRBV29-1
DNA: TGCAGCGCTGGAGGAGGCTCCTACGAGCAGTACTTC
CDR3: CSAGGGSYEQYF

length: 14
J: TRBJ1-3
size: few
D: .
V: TRBV7-6
DNA: TGTGCCAGCAGCTTAGAACAGGCCGGAAACACCATATATTTT
CDR3: CASSLEQAGNTIYF

length: 15
J: TRBJ1-1
size: .
D: .
V: TRBV4-3
DNA: TGCGCCAGCAGCCAAGATTACAAGGGGAACACTGAAGCTTTCTTT
CDR3: CASSQDYKGNTEAFF

length: 14
J: TRBJ2-3
size: .
D: TRBD1
V: TRBV18
DNA: TGTGCCAGCTCACCCGGCAGGGGGCAAGATACGCAGTATTTT
CDR3: CASSPGRGQDTQYF

length: 14
J: TRBJ2-1
size: .
D: .
V: TRBV4-3
DNA: TGCGCCAGCAGCCAAGGGACAGCCCCTGGCCAGCAGTTCTTC
CDR3: CASSQGTAPGQQFF

length: 15
J: TRBJ1-1
size: few
D: TRBD1
V: TRBV5-1
DNA: TGCGCCAGCAGCTCGGGCACGGGACAGACCTTGATGGCTTTCTTT
CDR3: CASSSGTGQTLMAFF

length: 16
J: TRBJ2-1
size: few
D: .
V: TRBV5-1
DNA: TGCGCCAGCAGCTGGGGGGACAGCTTCACTGGAAATGAGCAGTTCTTC
CDR3: CASSWGDSFTGNEQFF

length: 17
J: TRBJ2-1
size: few
D: .
V: TRBV5-1
DNA: TGCGCCAGCAGCTTGATGGCGTCTACAGGCTCCTACAATGAGCAGTTCTTC
CDR3: CASSLMASTGSYNEQFF

length: 14
J: TRBJ2-7
size: few
D: .
V: TRBV10-3
DNA: TGTGCCATCAGTGTTGGCAGGCTGACCTACGAGCAGTACTTC
CDR3: CAISVGRLTYEQYF